This TCR beta chain was sequenced in a study of glioma-infiltrating T cells. Study findings and constraints: Tissue-blood divergence was below expectation in non-neoplastic patients, above in gliomas. Only very few CDR3 sequences appeared in both tissue and blood.

The iRepertoire nested amplicon-rescue multiplex PCR amplified TCR alpha and beta CDR3s from RNA. One-step reverse transcription and amplification started from about 100-400 ng of tissue mRNA or PBMC total RNA. From the multiplex PCR reads, TCRdb called clonotypes with MiXCR, one entry per CDR3 protein. The sample consists of over 120,000 distinct CDR3 sequences, about two fifths of them appearing once. The CDR3 loop spans 17 amino acids. Per the germline V gene, CDR1 is LNHDA and CDR2 is SQIVND (reference sequence). V was cut by 3 bases and J by 2 bases, with 17 bases left in between. As concerns this clonotype: The antigen remains undetermined.

Sequenced: glioma tissue, nonneoplastic brain tissue, or PBMCs (not recorded which). This chain uses TRBV19 with TRBJ1-5; D remains ambiguous. This receptor was taken from a human donor with low-grade glioma or glioblastoma, undergoing nonglioma brain surgery, or in good health (not recorded which). CDR3 bases: TGTGCCAGTAGTATGTCCCGGTTTGTTTTCGGCAATCAGCCCCAGCATTTT. This gives the protein CASSMSRFVFGNQPQHF.